Listed below are T cell receptor beta chains from one sample, sequenced in a study of identical twins. A single record per CDR3 protein comes from TCRdb applying MiXCR to the 5' RACE reads. The sample carries under 450,000 distinct CDR3 sequences, about 18% recorded once. The specimen sequenced was naive T cells sorted from blood. These receptor sequences come from a man aged 45-60 years in good health. Both conserved end residues are part of each CDR3. A D gene is named only where the DNA matches it firmly. Size values are once, few and many counts, or a class for expanded clones, and some rows have none.

V	J	size	D	DNA	CDR3
TRBV18	TRBJ2-1	few	TRBD2	TGTGCCAGCTCACCCTCACTCTTAGCGGGGGACTACAATGAGCAGTTCTTC	CASSPSLLAGDYNEQFF
TRBV27	TRBJ2-1	few	TRBD2	TGTGCCAGCAGTGATAGCGGGAGGGCCTTGGGTGAGCAGTTCTTC	CASSDSGRALGEQFF
TRBV2	TRBJ2-7	many	-	TGTGCCAGCAGTGAGCAGGGGAAGGGGTACGAGCAGTACTTC	CASSEQGKGYEQYF
TRBV14	TRBJ2-4	-	-	TGTGCCAGCAGGCTAGCCAAAAACATTCAGTACTTC	CASRLAKNIQYF
TRBV4-2	TRBJ2-1	many	TRBD1	TGTGCCAGCAGCCAAGATCTGGGACAGTCGACGAATGAGCAGTTCTTC	CASSQDLGQSTNEQFF
TRBV6-1	TRBJ2-2	-	TRBD2	TGTGCCAGCAGTGAAACTAGCGGGACCGCCGGGGAGCTGTTTTTT	CASSETSGTAGELFF
TRBV12-3/TRBV12-4	TRBJ1-1	-	TRBD1	TGTGCCAGCAGTCTGGGGACAGCTGGGACTGAAGCTTTCTTT	CASSLGTAGTEAFF
TRBV20-1	TRBJ2-1	many	TRBD2	TGCAGTGCCGCCGGGACTAGCGGGGTAACGGAGCAGTTCTTC	CSAAGTSGVTEQFF
TRBV27	TRBJ2-1	-	-	TGTGCCAGCAGTGGCCGAGCGACGGGGGGCCTATGGAAAGGCAATGAGCAGTTCTTC	CASSGRATGGLWKGNEQFF
TRBV12-3/TRBV12-4	TRBJ2-3	many	TRBD2	TGTGCCAGCAGTTCTCGCGGGGGGAGGTCAGATACGCAGTATTTT	CASSSRGGRSDTQYF
TRBV12-3/TRBV12-4	TRBJ2-7	-	TRBD1	TGTGCCAGCAGTTTCCAGGGACAGGGGAAGGGGAGACAGTACGAGCAGTACTTC	CASSFQGQGKGRQYEQYF
TRBV3-1	TRBJ1-3	many	-	TGTGCCAGCAGCCAAGGGGGGTTCGTCTCTGGAAACACCATATATTTT	CASSQGGFVSGNTIYF
TRBV29-1	TRBJ2-4	many	-	TGCAGCGTAGTAGAGGCCAAAAACATTCAGTACTTC	CSVVEAKNIQYF
TRBV20-1	TRBJ2-7	-	-	TGCAGTGCCACCGGCCGGGAGTCCTACGAGCAGTACTTC	CSATGRESYEQYF
TRBV5-1	TRBJ2-5	few	TRBD1	TGCGCCAGCAGCTTCCAGGGGGCTTTGTCGAGTGAGACCCAGTACTTC	CASSFQGALSSETQYF
TRBV6-5	TRBJ2-3	many	-	TGTGCCAGCAGTTACGGAGGCACAGATACGCAGTATTTT	CASSYGGTDTQYF
TRBV20-1	TRBJ2-3	few	-	TGCAGGAGTGCTAGAGAGGGAAAGCAGTATTTT	CRSAREGKQYF
TRBV4-2	TRBJ2-7	few	-	TGTGCCAGCAGCCAAGATGCAGGGCCAAGGGAGCAGTACTTC	CASSQDAGPREQYF
TRBV7-6	TRBJ2-2	-	-	TGTGCCAGCAGCCCCGGGACTGCCAAGAGAAGGACCGGGGAGCTGTTTTTT	CASSPGTAKRRTGELFF
TRBV12-3/TRBV12-4	TRBJ2-7	few	TRBD2	TGTGCCAGCAGTTTCAGCGGGAGGGACCACGAGCAGTACTTC	CASSFSGRDHEQYF
TRBV12-3/TRBV12-4	TRBJ2-7	few	-	TGTGCCAGCGGCGGGACGGCTACCTACGAGCAGTACTTC	CASGGTATYEQYF
TRBV13	TRBJ2-7	few	TRBD2	TGTGCCAGCAGCACTACTGGGACTAGCGGAAGCTCCTACGAGCAGTACTTC	CASSTTGTSGSSYEQYF
TRBV7-9	TRBJ2-7	few	-	TGTGCCAGCAGCTCCGGGACACTCTACGAGCAGTACTTC	CASSSGTLYEQYF
TRBV16	TRBJ2-7	-	TRBD2	TGTGCCAGCAGCTTCCCGGGACTAGCGGGAGGCAGGTACGAGCAGTACTTC	CASSFPGLAGGRYEQYF
TRBV7-9	TRBJ2-5	-	-	TGTGCCAGCAGCTTATCCCAGGGAGAGACCCAGTACTTC	CASSLSQGETQYF
TRBV5-1	TRBJ1-1	few	TRBD1	TGCGCCAGCACAGGACAGGGCATGAACACTGAAGCTTTCTTT	CASTGQGMNTEAFF
TRBV3-1	TRBJ2-4	-	TRBD2	TGTGCCAGCAGCCAAGACGTTTGGACGGGAGGGCCTCGGCTAGCCAAAAACATTCAGTACTTC	CASSQDVWTGGPRLAKNIQYF